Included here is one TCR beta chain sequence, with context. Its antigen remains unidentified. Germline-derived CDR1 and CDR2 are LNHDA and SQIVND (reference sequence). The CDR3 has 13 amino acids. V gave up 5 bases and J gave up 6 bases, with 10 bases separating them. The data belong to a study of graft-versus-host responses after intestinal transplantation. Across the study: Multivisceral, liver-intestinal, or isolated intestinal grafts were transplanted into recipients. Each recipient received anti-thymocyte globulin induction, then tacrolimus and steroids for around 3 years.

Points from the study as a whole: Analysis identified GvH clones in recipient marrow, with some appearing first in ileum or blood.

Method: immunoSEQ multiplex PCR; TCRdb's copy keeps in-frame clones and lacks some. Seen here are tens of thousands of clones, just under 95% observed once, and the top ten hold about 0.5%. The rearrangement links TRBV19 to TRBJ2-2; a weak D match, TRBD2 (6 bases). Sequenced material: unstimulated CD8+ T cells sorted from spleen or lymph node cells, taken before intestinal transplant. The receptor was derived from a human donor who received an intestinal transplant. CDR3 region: CASSATSPGELFF. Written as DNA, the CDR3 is TGTGCCAGTAGTGCCACTAGCCCCGGGGAGCTGTTTTTT.